This is a list of T cell receptor beta chains from one sample in a study of blood T cell repertoires in COVID-19. Clones were read by immunoSEQ multiplex PCR, and TCRdb kept only the in-frame ones, dropping some. Of 300,000 to 350,000 clones detected, almost 90% appear once; the ten largest clones hold less than 3.5%. The sample taken for sequencing was peripheral blood. Every receptor here comes from a woman aged 25 to 39 with COVID-19, enrolled during active disease. Each CDR3 is given with its conserved first and last residue. Fields, in order: V gene, D gene, J gene, CDR3 protein. D genes are given only for firm matches.

>TRBV15|TRBD1|TRBJ1-1
CATSSRRQGNTEAFF
>TRBV5-1|TRBD2|TRBJ2-2
CASSLLPTSGGANTGELFF
>TRBV5-1|NA|TRBJ2-1
CASSLAGMDNEQFF
>TRBV5-4|TRBD2|TRBJ2-7
CASSLSGSLYEQYF
>TRBV27|TRBD2|TRBJ2-3
CASRIAGVAADTQYF
>TRBV12-3/TRBV12-4|NA|TRBJ2-1
CASSSTSGTSQFF
>TRBV5-4|NA|TRBJ2-6
CASSPRDSGANVLTF
>TRBV9|TRBD1|TRBJ2-5
CASSFRQGETQYF
>TRBV19|NA|TRBJ1-1
CASSGQMNTEAFF
>TRBV4-1|TRBD1|TRBJ1-1
CASSQGLGTGGITEAFF
>TRBV27|TRBD1|TRBJ2-2
CASSSPGTAGNGELFF
>TRBV6-1|NA|TRBJ1-3
CASSESSLPGNTIYF
>TRBV4-2|NA|TRBJ1-2
CASSQEHREGIDGYTF
>TRBV6-5|NA|TRBJ2-3
CASSYSQGQADTQYF
>TRBV19|NA|TRBJ2-2
CASNRVPSNTGELFF
>TRBV7-3|TRBD2|TRBJ2-1
CASSPIAGGNNEQFF
>TRBV7-9|NA|TRBJ1-1
CASSLAQSRVSAFF
>TRBV19|TRBD1|TRBJ2-1
CASGTGVELNEQFF
>TRBV19|TRBD2|TRBJ2-1
CASSWGGFEQFF
>TRBV5-4|TRBD2|TRBJ2-7
CASSQAGLATSYEQYF
>TRBV30|TRBD2|TRBJ2-1
CAWSVRPTSGSYNEQFF
>TRBV19|NA|TRBJ2-1
CASSIVSGVSYNEQFF
>TRBV5-6|NA|TRBJ2-5
CASSNPGGETQYF
>TRBV5-4|TRBD2|TRBJ2-3
CASSLPGGTDTQYF
>TRBV12-3/TRBV12-4|NA|TRBJ1-2
CASSRQNYGYTF
>TRBV27|TRBD2|TRBJ2-1
CASSPLFTSGRPNEQFF
>TRBV29-1|NA|TRBJ2-3
CSVDGTRTDTQYF
>TRBV6-5|NA|TRBJ1-6
CASRRTELGFSPLHF
>TRBV7-9|NA|TRBJ1-1
CASSLSRPTGNTEAFF
>TRBV24-1|TRBD2|TRBJ2-3
CATSDSTSGREDTQYF
>TRBV11-2|NA|TRBJ1-1
CASSLEGRGLNTEAFF
>TRBV3-1/TRBV3-2|NA|TRBJ1-1
CASSPSENTEAFF
>TRBV9|NA|TRBJ1-4
CASSDREEKLFF
>TRBV7-2|NA|TRBJ2-7
CASSSAGTFYEQYF
>TRBV5-1|NA|TRBJ1-1
CASIPDLTMNTEAFF
>TRBV6-1|TRBD1|TRBJ1-2
CASSEGTGYLRKGYTF
>TRBV5-6|NA|TRBJ2-5
CASSFTVQETQYF
>TRBV6-5|NA|TRBJ1-6
CASIHFNSPLHF
>TRBV5-4|TRBD1|TRBJ1-1
CASRGQAAGDTEAFF
>TRBV2|NA|TRBJ1-5
CASSLEGNESNQPQHF
>TRBV30|NA|TRBJ2-3
CAWSVWGPGSMQYF
>TRBV4-1|NA|TRBJ1-1
CASSQEEPRGAFF